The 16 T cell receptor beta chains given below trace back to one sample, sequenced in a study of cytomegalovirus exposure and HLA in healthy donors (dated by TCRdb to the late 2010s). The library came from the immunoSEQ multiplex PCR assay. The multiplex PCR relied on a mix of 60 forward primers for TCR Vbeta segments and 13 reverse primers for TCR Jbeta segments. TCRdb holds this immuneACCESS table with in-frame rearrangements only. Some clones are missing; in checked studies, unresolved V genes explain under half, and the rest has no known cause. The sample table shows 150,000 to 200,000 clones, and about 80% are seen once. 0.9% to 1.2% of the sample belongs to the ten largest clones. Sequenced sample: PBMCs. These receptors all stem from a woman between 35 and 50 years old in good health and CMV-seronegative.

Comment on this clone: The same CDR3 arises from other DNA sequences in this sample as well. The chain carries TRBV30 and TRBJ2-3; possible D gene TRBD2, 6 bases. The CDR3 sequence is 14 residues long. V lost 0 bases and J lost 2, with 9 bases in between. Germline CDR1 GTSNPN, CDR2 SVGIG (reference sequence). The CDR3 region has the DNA TGTGCCTGGAGTGTCGGGGGAATCACAGATACGCAGTATTTT. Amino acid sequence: CAWSVGGITDTQYF.

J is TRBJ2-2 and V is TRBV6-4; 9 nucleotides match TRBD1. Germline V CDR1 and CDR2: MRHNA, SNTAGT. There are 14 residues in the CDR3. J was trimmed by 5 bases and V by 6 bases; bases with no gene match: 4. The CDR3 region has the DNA TGTGCCAGCAGAGAAGGACAGGGGACCGGGGAGCTGTTTTTT. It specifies CASREGQGTGELFF.

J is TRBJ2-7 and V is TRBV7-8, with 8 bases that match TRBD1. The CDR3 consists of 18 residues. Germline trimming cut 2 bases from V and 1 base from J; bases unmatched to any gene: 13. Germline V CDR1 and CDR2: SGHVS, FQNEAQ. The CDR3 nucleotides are TGTGCCAGCAGCTTACAGGTTTCGGCGGGGACAGGTTCCTACGAGCAGTACTTC. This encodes CASSLQVSAGTGSYEQYF.

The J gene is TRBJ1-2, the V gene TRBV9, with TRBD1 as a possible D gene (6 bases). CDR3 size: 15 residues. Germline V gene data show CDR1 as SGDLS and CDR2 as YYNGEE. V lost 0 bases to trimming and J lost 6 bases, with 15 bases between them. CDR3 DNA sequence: TGTGCCAGCAGCGTAGGGGGAGACAGGACGGATGGCTACACCTTC. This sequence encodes CASSVGGDRTDGYTF.

The CDR3: CASIDRGRGVGEQYF. The CDR3 nucleotides read TGTGCCAGCATCGACAGGGGGCGCGGGGTGGGGGAGCAGTACTTC. V is TRBV6-5 and J is TRBJ2-7, with 10 bases aligning to TRBD1. The germline V gene has CDR1 MNHEY and CDR2 SVGAGI. With 7 bases clipped from V and 7 bases from J, the junction kept 13 bases outside the gene matches. This CDR3 has 15 residues.

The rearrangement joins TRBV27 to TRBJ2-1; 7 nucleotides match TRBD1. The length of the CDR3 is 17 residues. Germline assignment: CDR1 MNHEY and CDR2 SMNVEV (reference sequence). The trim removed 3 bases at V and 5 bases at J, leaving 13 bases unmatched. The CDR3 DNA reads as TGTGCCAGCAGTTTTCGCCCGACACGGGACAGCAACAATGAGCAGTTCTTC. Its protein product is CASSFRPTRDSNNEQFF.

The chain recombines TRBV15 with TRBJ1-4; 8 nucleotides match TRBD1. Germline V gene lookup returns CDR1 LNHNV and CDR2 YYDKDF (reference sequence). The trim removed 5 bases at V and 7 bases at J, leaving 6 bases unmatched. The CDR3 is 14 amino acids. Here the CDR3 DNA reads TGTGCCACCAGCCTGGACAGGGCCGGTGAAAAACTGTTTTTT. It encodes CATSLDRAGEKLFF.

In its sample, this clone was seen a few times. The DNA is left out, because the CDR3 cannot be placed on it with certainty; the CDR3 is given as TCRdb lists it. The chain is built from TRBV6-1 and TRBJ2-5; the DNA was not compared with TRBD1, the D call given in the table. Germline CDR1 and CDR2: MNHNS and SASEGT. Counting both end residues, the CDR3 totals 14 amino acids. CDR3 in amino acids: CASILDRVAETQYF.

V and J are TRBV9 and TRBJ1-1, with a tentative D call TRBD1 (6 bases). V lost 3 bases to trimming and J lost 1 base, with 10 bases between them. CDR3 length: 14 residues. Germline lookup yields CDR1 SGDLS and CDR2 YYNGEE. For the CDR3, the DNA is TGTGCCAGCAGCGCTAACAGGGCGAACACTGAAGCTTTCTTT. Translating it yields CASSANRANTEAFF.

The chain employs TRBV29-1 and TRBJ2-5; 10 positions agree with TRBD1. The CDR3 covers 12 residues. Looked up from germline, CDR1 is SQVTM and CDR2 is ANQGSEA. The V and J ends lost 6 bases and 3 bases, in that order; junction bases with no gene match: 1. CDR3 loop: CSVGQGKETQYF. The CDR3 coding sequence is TGCAGCGTGGGACAGGGGAAAGAGACCCAGTACTTC.

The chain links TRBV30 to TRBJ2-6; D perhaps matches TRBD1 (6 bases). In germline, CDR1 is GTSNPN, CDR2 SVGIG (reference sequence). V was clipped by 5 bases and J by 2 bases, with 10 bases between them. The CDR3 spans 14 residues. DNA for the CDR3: TGTGCCTGGGACAGGTCAACTGGGGCCAACGTCCTGACTTTC. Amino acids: CAWDRSTGANVLTF. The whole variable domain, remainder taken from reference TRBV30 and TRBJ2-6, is SQTIHQWPATLVQPVGSPLSLECTVEGTSNPNLYWYRQAAGRGLQLLFYSVGIGQISSEVPQNLSASRPQDRQFILSSKKLLLSDSGFYLCAWDRSTGANVLTFGAGSRLTVL.

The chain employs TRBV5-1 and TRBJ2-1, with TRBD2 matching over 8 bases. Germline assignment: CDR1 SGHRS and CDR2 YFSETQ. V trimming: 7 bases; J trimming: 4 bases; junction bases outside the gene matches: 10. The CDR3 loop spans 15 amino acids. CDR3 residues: CASGLASGQYNEQFF. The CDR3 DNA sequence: TGCGCCAGCGGGCTAGCTAGCGGGCAATACAATGAGCAGTTCTTC.

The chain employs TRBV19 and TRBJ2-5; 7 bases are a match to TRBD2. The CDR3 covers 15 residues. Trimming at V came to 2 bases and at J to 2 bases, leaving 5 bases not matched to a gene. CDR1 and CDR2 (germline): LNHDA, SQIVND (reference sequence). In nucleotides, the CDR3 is TGTGCCAGTAGTATATCCCAGCGGGGACAAGAGACCCAGTACTTC. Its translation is CASSISQRGQETQYF. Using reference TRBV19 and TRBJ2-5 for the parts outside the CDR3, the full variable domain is DGGITQSPKYLFRKEGQNVTLSCEQNLNHDAMYWYRQDPGQGLRLIYYSQIVNDFQKGDIAEGYSVSREKKESFPLTVTSAQKNPTAFYLCASSISQRGQETQYFGPGTRLLVL.

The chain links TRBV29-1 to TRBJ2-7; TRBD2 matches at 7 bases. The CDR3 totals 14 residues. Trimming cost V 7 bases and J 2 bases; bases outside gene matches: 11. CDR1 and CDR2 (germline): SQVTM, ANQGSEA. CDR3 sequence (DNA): TGCAGCGCCGGCTCTGGAAGCGGGGCCTACGAGCAGTACTTC. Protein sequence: CSAGSGSGAYEQYF.

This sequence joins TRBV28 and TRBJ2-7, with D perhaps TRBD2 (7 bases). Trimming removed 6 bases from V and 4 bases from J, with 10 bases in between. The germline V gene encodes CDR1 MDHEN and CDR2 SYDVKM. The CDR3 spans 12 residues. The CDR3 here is CASSKGGYEQYV. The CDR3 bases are TGTGCCAGCAGCAAGGGGGGGTACGAGCAGTACGTC.

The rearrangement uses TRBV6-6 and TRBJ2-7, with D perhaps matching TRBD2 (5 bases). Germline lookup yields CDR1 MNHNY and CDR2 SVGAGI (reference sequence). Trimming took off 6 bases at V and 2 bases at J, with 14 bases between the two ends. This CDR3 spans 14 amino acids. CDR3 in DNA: TGTGCCAGCAGCTCAGGACTCCGCGCCTACGAGCAGTACGTC. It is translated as CASSSGLRAYEQYV.